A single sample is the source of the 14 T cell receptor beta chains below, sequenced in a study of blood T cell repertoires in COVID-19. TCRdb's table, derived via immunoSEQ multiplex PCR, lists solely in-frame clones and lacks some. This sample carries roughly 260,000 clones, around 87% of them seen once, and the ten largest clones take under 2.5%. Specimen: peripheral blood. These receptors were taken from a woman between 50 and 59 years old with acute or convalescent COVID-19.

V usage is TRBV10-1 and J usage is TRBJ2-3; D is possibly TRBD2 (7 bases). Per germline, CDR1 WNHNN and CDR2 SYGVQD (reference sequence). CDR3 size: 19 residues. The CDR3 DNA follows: TGCTCACAGGGCAGGTGCGGGAGTGTATGGGTCTCCTCCACAGATACGCAGTATTTT. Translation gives CSQGRCGSVWVSSTDTQYF.

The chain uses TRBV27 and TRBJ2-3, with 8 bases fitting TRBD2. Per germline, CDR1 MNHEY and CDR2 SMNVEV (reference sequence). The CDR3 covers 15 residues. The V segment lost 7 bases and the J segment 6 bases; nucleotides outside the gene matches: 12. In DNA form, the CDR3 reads TGTGCCAGCAAGGTACGGGAGGGTCTAGTGGATACGCAGTATTTT. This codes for CASKVREGLVDTQYF.

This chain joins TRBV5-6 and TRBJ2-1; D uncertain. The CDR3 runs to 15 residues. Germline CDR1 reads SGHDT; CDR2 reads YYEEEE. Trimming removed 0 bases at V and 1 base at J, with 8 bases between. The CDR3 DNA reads TGTGCCAGCAGCTTGGTGGGCCAGTCCTACAATGAGCAGTTCTTC. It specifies CASSLVGQSYNEQFF.

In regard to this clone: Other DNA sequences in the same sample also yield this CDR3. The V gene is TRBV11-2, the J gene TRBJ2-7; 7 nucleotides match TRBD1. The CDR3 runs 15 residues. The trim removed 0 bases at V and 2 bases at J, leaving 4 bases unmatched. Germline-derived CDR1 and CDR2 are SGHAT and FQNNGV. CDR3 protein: CASSLDYRGPYEQYF. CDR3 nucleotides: TGTGCCAGCAGCTTAGACTACAGGGGCCCCTACGAGCAGTACTTC.

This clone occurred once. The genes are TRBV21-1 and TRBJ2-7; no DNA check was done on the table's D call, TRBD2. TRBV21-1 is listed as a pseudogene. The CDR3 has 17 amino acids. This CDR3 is CASSSLAGVSFSYEQYF. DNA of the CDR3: TGTGCCAGCAGCAGTTTAGCGGGAGTGTCATTCTCCTACGAGCAGTACTTC.

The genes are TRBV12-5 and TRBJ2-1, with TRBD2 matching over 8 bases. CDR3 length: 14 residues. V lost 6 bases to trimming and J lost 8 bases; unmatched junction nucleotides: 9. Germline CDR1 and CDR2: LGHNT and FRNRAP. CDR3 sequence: CASGRGTSGDEQFF. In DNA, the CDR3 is TGTGCTAGTGGCCGCGGGACTAGTGGGGATGAGCAGTTCTTC.

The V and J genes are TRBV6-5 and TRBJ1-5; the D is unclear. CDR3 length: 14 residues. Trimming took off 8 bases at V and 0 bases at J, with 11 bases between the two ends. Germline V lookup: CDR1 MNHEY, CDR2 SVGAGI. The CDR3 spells CASRVAASNQPQHF. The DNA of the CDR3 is TGTGCCAGCCGCGTAGCGGCTAGCAATCAGCCCCAGCATTTT.

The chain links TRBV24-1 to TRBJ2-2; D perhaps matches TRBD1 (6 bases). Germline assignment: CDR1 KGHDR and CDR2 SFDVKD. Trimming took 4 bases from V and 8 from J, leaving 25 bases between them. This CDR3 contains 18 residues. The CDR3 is CATSEPHRAPGLPGELFF. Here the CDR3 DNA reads TGTGCCACCAGTGAGCCACACAGGGCGCCAGGGCTCCCGGGGGAGCTGTTTTTT.

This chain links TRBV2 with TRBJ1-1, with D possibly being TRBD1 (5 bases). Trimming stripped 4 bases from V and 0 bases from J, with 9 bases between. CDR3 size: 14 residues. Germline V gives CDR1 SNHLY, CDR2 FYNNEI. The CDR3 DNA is TGTGCCAGCAGTGTTAGACAGATGAACACTGAAGCTTTCTTT. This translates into CASSVRQMNTEAFF.

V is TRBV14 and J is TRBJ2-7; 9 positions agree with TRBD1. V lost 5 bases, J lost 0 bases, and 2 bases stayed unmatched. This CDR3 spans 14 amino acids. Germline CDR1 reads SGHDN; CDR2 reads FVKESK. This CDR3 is CASSLGQGSYEQYF. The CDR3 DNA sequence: TGTGCCAGCAGCTTGGGACAGGGCTCCTACGAGCAGTACTTC.

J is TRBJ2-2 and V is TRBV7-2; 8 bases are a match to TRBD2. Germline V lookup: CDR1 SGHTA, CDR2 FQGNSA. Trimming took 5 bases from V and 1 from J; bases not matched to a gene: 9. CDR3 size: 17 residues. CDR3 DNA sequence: TGTGCCAGCAGCCCTATCCCCACTAGCGGGAACACCGGGGAGCTGTTTTTT. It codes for CASSPIPTSGNTGELFF.

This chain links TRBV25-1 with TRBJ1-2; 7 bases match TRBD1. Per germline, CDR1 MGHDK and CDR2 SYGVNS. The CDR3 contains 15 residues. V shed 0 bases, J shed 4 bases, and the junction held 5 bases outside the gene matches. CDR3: CASSEYEGAGYGYTF. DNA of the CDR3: TGTGCCAGCAGTGAATACGAGGGGGCTGGCTATGGCTACACCTTC.

The CDR3 sequence is CASSLDSYEQYF. In nucleotides, the CDR3 is TGTGCCAGCAGCTTAGACAGTTACGAGCAGTACTTC. The chain combines TRBV11-2 with TRBJ2-7; the D is unclear. The CDR3 is 12 amino acids. The V and J ends lost 0 bases and 4 bases respectively, with 4 bases between them. The germline CDR1 and CDR2 sequences are SGHAT and FQNNGV.

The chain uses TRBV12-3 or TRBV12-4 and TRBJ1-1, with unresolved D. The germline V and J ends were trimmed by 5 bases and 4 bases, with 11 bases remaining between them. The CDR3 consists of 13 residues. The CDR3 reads CASSPLGVTEAFF. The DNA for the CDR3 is TGTGCCAGCAGTCCCTTAGGAGTCACTGAAGCTTTCTTT.